Below, 31 T cell receptor beta chains from the same sample are listed, as sequenced in a study of blood T cell repertoires in COVID-19. Sequencing was performed with immunoSEQ multiplex PCR; in TCRdb, only in-frame clones are kept and a portion is missing. The sample yields about 300,000 clones, 86% seen once. The sequenced sample was peripheral blood. Every receptor here comes from a woman between 45 and 65 years old with acute or convalescent COVID-19.

V gene TRBV29-1 combines with J gene TRBJ2-7; 14 bases fit TRBD2. The CDR3 runs to 14 residues. With 7 bases clipped from V and 2 bases from J, the junction kept 4 bases outside the gene matches. CDR1 is SQVTM, CDR2 ANQGSEA, per germline. DNA for the CDR3: TGCAGCGCCATGGGACTAGCGGGAGCCTACGAGCAGTACTTC. Its protein product is CSAMGLAGAYEQYF.

The genes are TRBV28 and TRBJ1-5; no clear D. The length of the CDR3 is 16 residues. Deletions cut 6 bases from V and 0 bases from J, with 15 bases between. In germline, CDR1 is MDHEN, CDR2 SYDVKM. CDR3 sequence reads: CASSSPWADSNQPQHF. For the CDR3, the DNA is TGTGCCAGCAGCTCCCCCTGGGCAGATAGCAATCAGCCCCAGCATTTT. Full variable domain (remainder filled in from reference TRBV28 and TRBJ1-5): DVKVTQSSRYLVKRTGEKVFLECVQDMDHENMFWYRQDPGLGLRLIYFSYDVKMKEKGDIPEGYSVSREKKERFSLILESASTNQTSMYLCASSSPWADSNQPQHFGDGTRLSIL.

The rearrangement links TRBV28 to TRBJ2-7; D uncertain. The germline V gene encodes CDR1 MDHEN and CDR2 SYDVKM. The CDR3 spans 13 residues. V was trimmed by 7 bases and J by 0 bases, leaving 10 bases between them. The CDR3 spells CASTLALSYEQYF. The CDR3 nucleotides are TGTGCCAGCACCTTAGCCCTCTCCTACGAGCAGTACTTC.

This clone came up a few times. The chain combines TRBV28 with TRBJ1-6; D call uncertain. CDR1 is MDHEN, CDR2 SYDVKM, per germline. CDR3 length equals 14 residues. Trimming took 2 bases from V and 7 from J, leaving 9 bases between them. The CDR3 sequence is CASSLSWANSPLHF. CDR3 in DNA: TGTGCCAGCAGTTTAAGCTGGGCGAATTCACCCCTCCACTTT.

The chain carries TRBV19 and TRBJ1-1; the D is unclear. This CDR3 has 17 amino acids. Per germline, CDR1 LNHDA and CDR2 SQIVND (reference sequence). The V gene lost 1 base and the J gene lost 1 base, with 16 bases spanning the gap. The CDR3 protein is CASSIAVFRVKNTEAFF. Written as DNA, the CDR3 is TGTGCCAGTAGTATAGCGGTTTTTCGGGTTAAGAACACTGAAGCTTTCTTT.

The chain uses TRBV15 and TRBJ2-2; D gene unclear. Germline CDR1 is LNHNV and CDR2 is YYDKDF (reference sequence). This CDR3 spans 15 amino acids. V lost 3 bases and J 1 base, leaving 9 bases between the germline ends. CDR3 DNA sequence: TGTGCCACCAGCAGGGCCCCGGGGAACACCGGGGAGCTGTTTTTT. Its translation: CATSRAPGNTGELFF.

The rearrangement links TRBV18 to TRBJ1-2; D is unresolved. The CDR3 runs 14 residues. V shed 3 bases and J shed 8 bases, with 16 bases lying between them. CDR1 and CDR2 (germline): KGHSH, LQKENI. DNA for the CDR3: TGTGCCAGCTCACCGCGGACGGACTCGGGGGGCTACACCTTC. Translated: CASSPRTDSGGYTF.

The chain couples TRBV15 to TRBJ2-7; D is possibly TRBD2 (6 bases). V lost 0 bases, J lost 3 bases, and 12 bases lay in between. Germline V gene data show CDR1 as LNHNV and CDR2 as YYDKDF (reference sequence). The CDR3 has 15 residues. CDR3 DNA sequence: TGTGCCACCAGCAGAGATCGGGCAGCGGGCTACGAGCAGTACTTC. The encoded protein is CATSRDRAAGYEQYF.

CDR3 residues: CASSFLAAMNTGELFF. CDR3 nucleotides: TGTGCCAGCAGCTTCTTAGCGGCCATGAACACCGGGGAGCTGTTTTTT. The chain carries TRBV7-3 and TRBJ2-2; D might be TRBD2 (6 bases). The CDR3 runs to 16 residues. V shed 3 bases and J shed 1 base, with 12 bases lying between them. Germline values: CDR1 SGHTA, CDR2 FQGTGA. The whole variable domain, filled in from reference TRBV7-3 and TRBJ2-2, reads GAGVSQTPSNKVTEKGKYVELRCDPISGHTALYWYRQSLGQGPEFLIYFQGTGAADDSGLPNDRFFAVRPEGSVSTLKIQRTERGDSAVYLCASSFLAAMNTGELFFGEGSRLTVL.

The rearrangement links TRBV28 to TRBJ1-1; D unresolved. Germline V lookup: CDR1 MDHEN, CDR2 SYDVKM. V lost 6 bases and J 1 base, leaving 15 bases between the germline ends. The CDR3 is 15 amino acids. The CDR3 reads CASSYESGWNTEAFF. CDR3 in DNA: TGTGCCAGCAGCTATGAGTCGGGTTGGAACACTGAAGCTTTCTTT.

This chain links TRBV11-2 with TRBJ2-5; 10 positions agree with TRBD2. Germline CDR1 reads SGHAT; CDR2 reads FQNNGV. This CDR3 contains 16 residues. The V gene end was trimmed by 4 bases and the J gene end by 2 bases; junction bases not matched to a gene: 7. CDR3 bases: TGTGCCAGCAGCTGGCTTAGCGGGAGGCCTCAAGAGACCCAGTACTTC. As protein: CASSWLSGRPQETQYF.

This clone was observed a few times. V gene TRBV2 combines with J gene TRBJ2-5, with a tentative D call TRBD1 (5 bases). The CDR3 extends over 18 amino acids. The V gene lost 2 bases and the J gene lost 1 base, with 20 bases spanning the gap. Germline V gives CDR1 SNHLY, CDR2 FYNNEI. Here the CDR3 reads CASSEPFFLTVTQETQYF. In nucleotides, the CDR3 is TGTGCCAGCAGTGAACCTTTTTTTCTGACAGTCACCCAAGAGACCCAGTACTTC.

The chain recombines TRBV2 with TRBJ2-7; 9 bases match TRBD1. CDR1 SNHLY and CDR2 FYNNEI come from the germline V gene. This CDR3 spans 14 amino acids. V shed 3 bases, J shed 5 bases, and the junction held 5 bases outside the gene matches. CDR3 loop: CASSEDRGVDEQYF. The CDR3 DNA is TGTGCCAGCAGTGAGGACAGGGGTGTGGACGAGCAGTACTTC.

The sample holds one count of this clone. This rearrangement joins TRBV7-2 to TRBJ1-2, with D tentatively TRBD1 (6 bases). The CDR3 extends over 12 amino acids. The V gene's germline CDR1 is SGHTA and CDR2 FQGNSA. Trimming removed 2 bases at V and 6 bases at J, with 7 bases between. The CDR3 sequence is CASSLNRDGYTF. CDR3 sequence (DNA): TGTGCCAGCAGCTTAAACAGGGATGGCTACACCTTC.

The CDR3 is CASSVDSFGAFF. Written as DNA, the CDR3 is TGTGCCAGCAGCGTAGACAGCTTTGGAGCTTTCTTT. The chain is built from TRBV7-8 and TRBJ1-1; the D gene is possibly TRBD1 (5 bases). The CDR3 sequence is 12 residues long. Trimming stripped 5 bases from V and 10 bases from J, with 14 bases between. The germline gives CDR1 SGHVS, CDR2 FQNEAQ.

This clone showed up just a few times. V and J are TRBV4-1 and TRBJ1-6; D unresolved. The CDR3 totals 16 residues. Trimming shortened V by 6 bases and J by 5 bases, and 17 bases separated the two germline ends. The V gene's germline CDR1 is MGHRA and CDR2 YSYEKL. The CDR3 loop reads CASRPSAEKNNSPLHF. In nucleotides, the CDR3 is TGCGCCAGCAGGCCGAGCGCCGAAAAAAATAATTCACCCCTCCACTTT.

This clone turned up a few times. The V call is TRBV19, the J call TRBJ1-1; 8 bases align to TRBD1. Germline CDR1 is LNHDA and CDR2 is SQIVND (reference sequence). The ends lost 4 bases at V and 2 bases at J; junction bases unmatched: 9. The CDR3 runs 16 residues. The CDR3 DNA is TGTGCCAGTAGTAAGGACAGGGAGGGGGGAAACACTGAAGCTTTCTTT. Its protein product is CASSKDREGGNTEAFF.

The chain recombines TRBV28 with TRBJ1-3, with D possibly TRBD1 on 5 matching bases. Trimming left V 2 bases short and J 0 bases short, with 17 bases between. The CDR3 is 18 residues long. The germline V gene encodes CDR1 MDHEN and CDR2 SYDVKM. This CDR3 is CASSLGVPGLSSGNTIYF. CDR3 nucleotide sequence: TGTGCCAGCAGTTTAGGCGTCCCGGGACTGAGCTCTGGAAACACCATATATTTT.

This clone was recorded a few times. The chain links TRBV6-5 to TRBJ2-7; 10 bases are shared with TRBD2. Unmatched junction bases numbered 7, after V lost 6 bases and J lost 2 bases. Germline loops: CDR1 MNHEY, CDR2 SVGAGI. CDR3 size: 15 residues. Here the CDR3 reads CASRSGRASTYEQYF. Here the CDR3 DNA reads TGTGCCAGCAGGAGCGGGAGGGCCTCGACCTACGAGCAGTACTTC.

V usage is TRBV6-2 or TRBV6-3 and J usage is TRBJ2-1; no definite D call. Trimming took off 5 bases at V and 9 bases at J, with 8 bases between the two ends. CDR1 is MNHEY, CDR2 SVGEGT, per germline. The CDR3 runs 11 residues. CDR3 sequence reads: CASSQAFEQFF. The CDR3, as DNA: TGTGCCAGCAGTCAGGCGTTTGAGCAGTTCTTC.

The J gene is TRBJ1-5, the V gene TRBV14; 8 nucleotides agree with TRBD1. CDR3 length: 16 amino acids. V lost 0 bases, J lost 7 bases, and 8 bases stayed unmatched. Germline loops: CDR1 SGHDN, CDR2 FVKESK. CDR3 DNA: TGTGCCAGCAGCCAAGAGGGCGGACAGGGACAGCAGCCCCAGCATTTT. Protein sequence: CASSQEGGQGQQPQHF.

The V and J genes are TRBV11-3 and TRBJ1-1, with D possibly TRBD1 on 6 matching bases. V was cut by 5 bases and J by 1 base, with 20 bases left in between. CDR3 length: 17 amino acids. Germline CDR1 and CDR2: SGHNT and YENEEA. The CDR3 bases are TGTGCCAGCAGCCTGAGTTCTGGAAACAGGGCGAACACTGAAGCTTTCTTT. Translated, it gives CASSLSSGNRANTEAFF.

The genes are TRBV5-4 and TRBJ1-3; unclear D gene. V was cut by 2 bases and J by 2 bases, with 11 bases left in between. Per germline, CDR1 SGHNT and CDR2 YYREEE (reference sequence). CDR3 length: 15 residues. The CDR3 sequence is CASSFNSRPGNTIYF. DNA for the CDR3: TGTGCCAGCAGCTTTAACAGTCGACCTGGAAACACCATATATTTT.

The chain employs TRBV18 and TRBJ2-7, with 12 bases fitting TRBD2. V was pared by 5 bases and J by 5 bases, with 13 bases of the junction left unmatched. Germline assignment: CDR1 KGHSH and CDR2 LQKENI. This CDR3 has 17 amino acids. The CDR3 sequence: CASSSGTLAGGPNEQYF. The CDR3 DNA is TGTGCCAGCTCAAGCGGCACTCTAGCGGGAGGGCCGAACGAGCAGTACTTC. Using reference TRBV18 and TRBJ2-7 for the parts outside the CDR3, the full variable domain is NAGVMQNPRHLVRRRGQEARLRCSPMKGHSHVYWYRQLPEEGLKFMVYLQKENIIDESGMPKERFSAEFPKEGPSILRIQQVVRGDSAAYFCASSSGTLAGGPNEQYFGPGTRLTVT.

The V call is TRBV5-1, the J call TRBJ2-7, with D possibly being TRBD1 (6 bases). V was cut by 0 bases and J by 0 bases, with 7 bases left in between. Germline CDR1 reads SGHRS; CDR2 reads YFSETQ. CDR3 length: 14 amino acids. The DNA of the CDR3 is TGCGCCAGCAGCTTGGTCAGGGGCTCCTACGAGCAGTACTTC. It yields the protein CASSLVRGSYEQYF. Combining the CDR3 with reference TRBV5-1 and TRBJ2-7 gives the whole variable domain KAGVTQTPRYLIKTRGQQVTLSCSPISGHRSVSWYQQTPGQGLQFLFEYFSETQRNKGNFPGRFSGRQFSNSRSEMNVSTLELGDSALYLCASSLVRGSYEQYFGPGTRLTVT.

The J gene is TRBJ2-7, the V gene TRBV7-2; tentative D call: TRBD2 (6 bases). Trimming removed 4 bases at V and 7 bases at J, with 17 bases between. The germline gives CDR1 SGHTA, CDR2 FQGNSA. CDR3 size: 14 residues. In DNA form, the CDR3 reads TGTGCCAGCAGCTACGGACTGGCTCGGGGGGAGCAGTACTTC. It specifies CASSYGLARGEQYF.

The V gene is TRBV16, the J gene TRBJ1-1, with a possible D match to TRBD1 (5 bases). Trimming removed 1 base from V and 7 bases from J, with 28 bases in between. CDR3 length equals 19 residues. Germline V gene lookup returns CDR1 KGHSY and CDR2 FQNENV. CDR3 sequence: CASSQFGQPGGRRSSEAFF. CDR3 sequence (DNA): TGTGCCAGCAGCCAATTTGGGCAGCCGGGGGGGAGAAGGTCTAGTGAAGCTTTCTTT. Complete variable domain (other parts from reference TRBV16 and TRBJ1-1): GEEVAQTPKHLVRGEGQKAKLYCAPIKGHSYVFWYQQVLKNEFKFLISFQNENVFDETGMPKERFSAKCLPNSPCSLEIQATKLEDSAVYFCASSQFGQPGGRRSSEAFFGQGTRLTVV.

The genes are TRBV11-2 and TRBJ1-5, with 7 nucleotides matching TRBD1. J lost 3 bases, V lost 5 bases, and 16 bases had no gene match. Germline V gene data show CDR1 as SGHAT and CDR2 as FQNNGV. The CDR3 covers 18 residues. CDR3 region: CASSPRQTGRPSNQPQHF. The CDR3 DNA follows: TGTGCCAGCAGCCCCCGCCAGACAGGGAGGCCCTCCAATCAGCCCCAGCATTTT.

This chain uses TRBV9 with TRBJ2-5; D perhaps matches TRBD1 (5 bases). V shed 1 base and J shed 3 bases, with 16 bases lying between them. This CDR3 is built from 16 residues. Germline V gene data show CDR1 as SGDLS and CDR2 as YYNGEE. CDR3 nucleotides: TGTGCCAGCAGCGTAACCCCCAGGGCTCAAGAAGAGACCCAGTACTTC. Amino acid sequence: CASSVTPRAQEETQYF.

The chain couples TRBV7-2 to TRBJ2-7, with 8 bases fitting TRBD2. The CDR3 runs 13 residues. In germline, CDR1 is SGHTA, CDR2 FQGNSA. Trimming cost V 5 bases and J 6 bases; bases outside gene matches: 6. Written as DNA, the CDR3 is TGTGCCAGCAGCCCAGGACTAGCAACCGAGCAGTACTTC. Translated, it gives CASSPGLATEQYF.

The V call is TRBV19, the J call TRBJ2-7; TRBD1 aligns across 10 bases. CDR3 length equals 15 residues. The ends lost 10 bases at V and 1 base at J; junction bases unmatched: 10. CDR1 and CDR2 from the germline V gene are LNHDA and SQIVND (reference sequence). The CDR3, as DNA: TGTGCCACCCTCGACCGGGACAGGGGATCCTACGAGCAGTACTTC. It encodes CATLDRDRGSYEQYF.